This passage covers 14 T cell receptor beta chains from one sample sequenced in a study of T cell responses to AZD1222 COVID-19 vaccine. Clones were read by immunoSEQ multiplex PCR, and TCRdb kept only the in-frame ones, dropping some. The data contain approximately 100,000 clones, about 86% of them singletons. This sample comprised peripheral blood, obtained on day 0 of AZD1222 vaccination. Receptors were obtained from an adult in good health.

The gene calls are TRBV5-1 and TRBJ2-1; D is unresolved. The CDR3 has 16 amino acids. The germline V gene encodes CDR1 SGHRS and CDR2 YFSETQ. The V end was cut by 4 bases, the J end by 6 bases, with 20 bases between. The CDR3: CASSAGPGPGANEQFF. The CDR3 DNA is TGCGCCAGCAGCGCCGGCCCCGGACCCGGCGCCAATGAGCAGTTCTTC. Combining the CDR3 with reference TRBV5-1 and TRBJ2-1 gives the whole variable domain KAGVTQTPRYLIKTRGQQVTLSCSPISGHRSVSWYQQTPGQGLQFLFEYFSETQRNKGNFPGRFSGRQFSNSRSEMNVSTLELGDSALYLCASSAGPGPGANEQFFGPGTRLTVL.

The chain combines TRBV6-2 or TRBV6-3 with TRBJ1-6; 7 bases are a match to TRBD1. CDR1 is MNHEY and CDR2 is SVGEGT in the germline V gene. The CDR3 contains 16 residues. After removal of 6 bases from V and 10 bases from J, the junction contained 15 bases not matched to a gene. The CDR3 sequence is CASRPRQGVGDSPLHF. DNA for the CDR3: TGTGCCAGCAGACCTCGGCAGGGGGTGGGAGACTCACCCCTCCACTTT.

The chain recombines TRBV28 with TRBJ1-1, with TRBD1 as a possible D gene (5 bases). In germline, CDR1 is MDHEN, CDR2 SYDVKM. V shed 3 bases and J shed 11 bases, with 19 bases lying between them. The length of the CDR3 is 14 residues. The CDR3 nucleotides are TGTGCCAGCAGTTTTAGTATTCGGGGCCGGGGGGCTTTCTTT. The encoded protein is CASSFSIRGRGAFF.

This chain uses TRBV7-2 with TRBJ2-3, with 10 positions matching TRBD1. Germline V lookup: CDR1 SGHTA, CDR2 FQGNSA. The length of the CDR3 is 17 residues. Unmatched junction bases numbered 6, after V lost 1 base and J lost 2 bases. CDR3 in DNA: TGTGCCAGCAGCTTAGAGGGGACAGGGGCGGTCACAGATACGCAGTATTTT. It yields the protein CASSLEGTGAVTDTQYF.

This clone was observed a few times. V usage is TRBV28 and J usage is TRBJ1-2; TRBD1 matches 9 bases. In germline, CDR1 is MDHEN, CDR2 SYDVKM. This CDR3 is 14 amino acids long. J gave up 10 bases and V 1 base, and 7 bases lay outside the gene matches. The CDR3 sequence is CASSLSLGQGSYTF. CDR3 DNA sequence: TGTGCCAGCAGTTTATCTCTCGGACAGGGGTCCTACACCTTC.

This sequence joins TRBV5-1 and TRBJ2-7; weak D call: TRBD2 (5 bases). The germline CDR1 and CDR2 sequences are SGHRS and YFSETQ. The CDR3 contains 15 residues. Trimming cost V 2 bases and J 5 bases, with 17 bases left between them. CDR3 amino acids: CASSLEGAGLNEQYF. DNA of the CDR3: TGCGCCAGCAGCTTAGAGGGAGCCGGTTTGAACGAGCAGTACTTC.

V is TRBV5-6 and J is TRBJ2-7, with 7 positions matching TRBD1. The CDR3 totals 13 residues. The germline gives CDR1 SGHDT, CDR2 YYEEEE. V shed 4 bases, J shed 4 bases, and the junction held 5 bases outside the gene matches. Here the CDR3 DNA reads TGTGCCAGCAGCCAGGGACAGATATACGAGCAGTACTTC. It specifies CASSQGQIYEQYF. Full variable domain (remainder filled in from reference TRBV5-6 and TRBJ2-7): DAGVTQSPTHLIKTRGQQVTLRCSPKSGHDTVSWYQQALGQGPQFIFQYYEEEERQRGNFPDRFSGHQFPNYSSELNVNALLLGDSALYLCASSQGQIYEQYFGPGTRLTVT.

This chain links TRBV30 with TRBJ1-4; D gene uncertain. From germline, CDR1 is GTSNPN and CDR2 SVGIG (reference sequence). The CDR3 loop spans 14 amino acids. V gave up 0 bases and J gave up 8 bases, with 13 bases separating them. The CDR3 here is CAWSVWPRGEKLFF. The CDR3 DNA reads as TGTGCCTGGAGTGTATGGCCCAGAGGCGAAAAACTGTTTTTT.

The CDR3 DNA follows: TGTGCCAGCAGTGGTAACTATGGCTACACCTTC. Residues: CASSGNYGYTF. V usage is TRBV25-1 and J usage is TRBJ1-2, with no clear D. V was shortened by 4 bases and J by 1 base, with 1 base between the two germline ends. In germline, CDR1 is MGHDK, CDR2 SYGVNS. The CDR3 loop spans 11 amino acids.

This clone is judged medium-sized. The rearrangement links TRBV4-2 to TRBJ2-1; D may correspond to TRBD1 or TRBD2 (5 bases each). The germline CDR1 and CDR2 sequences are LGHNA and YNFKEQ. This CDR3 comprises 14 residues. V dropped 0 bases and J dropped 5 bases, with 8 bases sitting between them. The CDR3 is CASSQDGTNNEQFF. The CDR3 coding sequence is TGTGCCAGCAGCCAAGATGGGACCAACAATGAGCAGTTCTTC.

This chain connects TRBV9 to TRBJ2-1; weak D call: TRBD2 (6 bases). The CDR3 covers 14 residues. The V gene's germline CDR1 is SGDLS and CDR2 YYNGEE. The V end was cut by 6 bases, the J end by 6 bases, with 16 bases between. Here the CDR3 reads CASTAGPGGNEQFF. The CDR3 bases are TGTGCCAGCACGGCGGGACCCGGGGGCAATGAGCAGTTCTTC.

This clone was seen once. The chain combines TRBV6-5 with TRBJ2-2; the D is unclear. The CDR3 runs 12 residues. CDR1 and CDR2 (germline): MNHEY, SVGAGI. V dropped 6 bases and J dropped 4 bases, with 6 bases sitting between them. The CDR3 region is CASRLPTGELFF. The CDR3 DNA reads TGTGCCAGCAGACTACCCACCGGGGAGCTGTTTTTT.

The V call is TRBV10-1, the J call TRBJ1-5; D might be TRBD1 (5 bases). Germline lookup yields CDR1 WNHNN and CDR2 SYGVQD (reference sequence). The ends were cut back, 5 bases at V and 8 bases at J, with 13 bases in the middle. The CDR3 runs to 13 residues. For the CDR3, the DNA is TGCGCCAGCAGTTGTACAGCGGGGGAGCCCCAGCATTTT. Protein: CASSCTAGEPQHF.

The rearrangement joins TRBV4-1 to TRBJ2-1; 8 bases match TRBD1. The V and J ends lost 5 bases and 5 bases, in that order; junction bases with no gene match: 11. The CDR3 covers 16 residues. Germline CDR1 is MGHRA and CDR2 is YSYEKL. CDR3 loop: CASSETVGTGNNEQFF. The CDR3 region has the DNA TGCGCCAGCAGCGAGACGGTTGGGACAGGTAACAATGAGCAGTTCTTC.